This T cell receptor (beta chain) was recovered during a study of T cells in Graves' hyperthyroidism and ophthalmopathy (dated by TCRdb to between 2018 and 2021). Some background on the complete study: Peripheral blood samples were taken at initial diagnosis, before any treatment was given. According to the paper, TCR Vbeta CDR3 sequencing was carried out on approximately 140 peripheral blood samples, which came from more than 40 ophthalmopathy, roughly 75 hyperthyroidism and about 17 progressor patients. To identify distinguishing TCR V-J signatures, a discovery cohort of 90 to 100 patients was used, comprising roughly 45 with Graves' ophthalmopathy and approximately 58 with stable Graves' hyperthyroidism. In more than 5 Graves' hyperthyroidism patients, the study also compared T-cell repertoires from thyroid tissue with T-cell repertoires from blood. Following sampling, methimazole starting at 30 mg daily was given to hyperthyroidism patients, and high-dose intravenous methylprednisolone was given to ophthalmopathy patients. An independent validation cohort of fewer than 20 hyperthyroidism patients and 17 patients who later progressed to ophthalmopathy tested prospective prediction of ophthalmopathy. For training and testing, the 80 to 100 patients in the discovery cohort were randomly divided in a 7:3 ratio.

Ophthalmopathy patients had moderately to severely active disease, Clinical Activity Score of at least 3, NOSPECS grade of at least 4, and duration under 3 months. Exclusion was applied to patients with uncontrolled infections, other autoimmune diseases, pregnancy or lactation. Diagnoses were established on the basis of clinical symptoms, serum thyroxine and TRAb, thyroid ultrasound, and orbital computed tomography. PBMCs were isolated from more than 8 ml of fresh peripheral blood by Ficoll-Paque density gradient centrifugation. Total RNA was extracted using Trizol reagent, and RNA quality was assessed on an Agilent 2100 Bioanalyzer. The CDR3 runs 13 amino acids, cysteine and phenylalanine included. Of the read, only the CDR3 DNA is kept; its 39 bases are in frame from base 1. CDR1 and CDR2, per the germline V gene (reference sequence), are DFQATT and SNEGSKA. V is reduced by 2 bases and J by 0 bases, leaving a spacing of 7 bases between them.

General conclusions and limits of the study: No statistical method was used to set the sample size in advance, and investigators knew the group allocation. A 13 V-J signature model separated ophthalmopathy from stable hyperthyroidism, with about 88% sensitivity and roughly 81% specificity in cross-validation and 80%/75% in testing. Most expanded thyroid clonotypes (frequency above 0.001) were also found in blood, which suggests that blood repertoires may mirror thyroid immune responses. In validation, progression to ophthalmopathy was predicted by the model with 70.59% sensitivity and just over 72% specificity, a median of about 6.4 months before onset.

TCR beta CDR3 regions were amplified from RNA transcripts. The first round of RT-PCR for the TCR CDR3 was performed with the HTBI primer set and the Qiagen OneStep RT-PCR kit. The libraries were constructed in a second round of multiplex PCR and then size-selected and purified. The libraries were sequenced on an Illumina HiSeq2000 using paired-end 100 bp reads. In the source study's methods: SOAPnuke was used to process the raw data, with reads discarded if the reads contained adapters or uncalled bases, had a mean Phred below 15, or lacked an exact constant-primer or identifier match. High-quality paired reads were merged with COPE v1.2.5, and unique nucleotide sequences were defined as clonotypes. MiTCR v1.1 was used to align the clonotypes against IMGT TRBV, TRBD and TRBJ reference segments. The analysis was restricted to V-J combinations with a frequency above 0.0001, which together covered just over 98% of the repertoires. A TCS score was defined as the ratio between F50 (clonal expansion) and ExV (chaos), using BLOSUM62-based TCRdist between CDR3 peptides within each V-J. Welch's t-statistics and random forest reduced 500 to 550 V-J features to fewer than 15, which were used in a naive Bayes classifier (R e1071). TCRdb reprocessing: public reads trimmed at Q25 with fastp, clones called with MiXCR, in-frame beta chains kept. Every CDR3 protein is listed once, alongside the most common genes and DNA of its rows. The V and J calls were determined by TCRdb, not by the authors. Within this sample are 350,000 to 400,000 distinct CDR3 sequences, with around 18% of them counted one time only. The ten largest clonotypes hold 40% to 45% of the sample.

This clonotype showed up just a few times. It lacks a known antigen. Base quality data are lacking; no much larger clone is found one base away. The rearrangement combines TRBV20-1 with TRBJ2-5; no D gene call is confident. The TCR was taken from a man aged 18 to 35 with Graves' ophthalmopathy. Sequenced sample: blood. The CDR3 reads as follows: CSARHLYQETQYF. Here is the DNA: TGCAGTGCTAGACATTTGTACCAAGAGACCCAGTACTTC.